This T cell receptor (beta chain) was obtained from a study of pediatric ulcerative colitis. Study results and caveats: Blood samples from a couple of patients yielded substantially fewer templates and were excluded from blood-rectal overlap analysis.

TCRdb's copy holds only in-frame clones and misses some; the assay was immunoSEQ multiplex PCR. The data contain around 61,000 clones, about 86% of them seen just once; the ten biggest clones take up approximately 3.4%. In its sample, this clone was seen a few times. The antigen remains unidentified. The CDR3 spans 16 residues. V dropped 6 bases and J dropped 1 base, with 19 bases sitting between them. Germline CDR1 is MNHEY and CDR2 is SMNVEV (reference sequence). The gene calls are TRBV27 and TRBJ2-7, with D possibly being TRBD2 (5 bases). Source material: blood. This TCR came from a boy between 5 and 17 years old with severe ulcerative colitis. The CDR3 DNA reads as TGTGCCAGCAGCCCCTATGACCCAACGGGGTCCTACGAGCAGTACTTC. Encoded protein: CASSPYDPTGSYEQYF.